This T cell receptor (beta chain) was recorded in a study of Ad26.COV2.S vaccination and SARS-CoV-2 variants. The wider study: Enrollment placed the donor in the COV1001 Ad26.COV2.S trial arm. The study gave Ad26.COV2.S intramuscularly, once or twice 56 days apart. Study-wide results and limits: There was reportedly substantial breadth in spike-specific CD8+ and CD4+ T cell responses after vaccination. In TCR breadth and depth analyses, total T cell responses may have been underestimated.

With regard to this clone: Its cognate antigen is unknown.

Clones were read by immunoSEQ multiplex PCR, and TCRdb kept only the in-frame ones, dropping some. The sample holds just over 350,000 clones; around 83% are singletons and the top ten take roughly 3.3%. Indicated treatment: around 19 received Ad26.COV2.S at low or high dose, single or two shots; 5 received placebo; per-sample allocation not given. Specimen acquisition occurred on day 63 following the initial vaccine or placebo injection. V shed 7 bases, J shed 1 base, and the junction held 8 bases outside the gene matches. The CDR3 extends over 15 amino acids. Germline CDR1 reads MDHEN; CDR2 reads SYDVKM.

The sequencing here drew on peripheral blood, taken in a trial of Ad26.COV2.S vaccine versus placebo. The J gene is TRBJ1-1, the V gene TRBV28; 8 positions agree with TRBD1. The sequence was obtained from a person between 18 and 60 years old who received the Ad26.COV2.S COVID-19 vaccine or a placebo. The CDR3 bases are TGTGCCAGCACTGGACAGGGCGCGGGGAACACTGAAGCTTTCTTT. As protein: CASTGQGAGNTEAFF.